This passage covers 16 T cell receptor beta chains from one sample sequenced in a study of shared clonotypes between healthy human individuals. This table comes from immunoSEQ multiplex PCR, and its TCRdb copy is limited to in-frame clones, with some not included. The table shows a few million clones, with about 92% occurring only once. The specimen was naive CD4+ T cells from PBMCs. Subset: CD45RA+ positively selected. Every receptor here comes from a man aged 18-30 years in good health. Some clones in this sample may be carry-over from other donors' samples.

J is TRBJ1-2 and V is TRBV5-1; 9 bases match TRBD1. J lost 4 bases, V lost 4 bases, and 5 bases had no gene match. The CDR3 is made up of 14 amino acids. Germline lookup yields CDR1 SGHRS and CDR2 YFSETQ. CDR3 amino acids: CASSDGQGSYGYTF. DNA for the CDR3: TGCGCCAGCAGCGACGGACAGGGGAGCTATGGCTACACCTTC.

The chain has TRBV28 and TRBJ2-3, with TRBD2 as a possible D gene (8 bases). Germline V gene data show CDR1 as MDHEN and CDR2 as SYDVKM. The CDR3 extends over 14 amino acids. Trimming removed 6 bases at V and 4 bases at J, with 14 bases between. The CDR3 nucleotides read TGTGCCAGCAGGAGCGGGGGACAGCCAGATACGCAGTATTTT. Its translation is CASRSGGQPDTQYF.

This sequence joins TRBV19 and TRBJ2-2, with TRBD1 matching over 8 bases. This CDR3 comprises 14 residues. Looked up from germline, CDR1 is LNHDA and CDR2 is SQIVND (reference sequence). With V trimmed by 5 bases and J by 6 bases, 5 bases remained unmatched. The CDR3 sequence: CASSVDREAGELFF. Written as DNA, the CDR3 is TGTGCCAGTAGTGTGGACAGGGAGGCCGGGGAGCTGTTTTTT.

The chain couples TRBV5-1 to TRBJ2-5; 8 bases fit TRBD1. CDR3 length: 16 amino acids. The V segment lost 3 bases and the J segment 5 bases; nucleotides outside the gene matches: 12. The germline CDR1 and CDR2 sequences are SGHRS and YFSETQ. Here the CDR3 reads CASSWGQAEPGETQYF. In nucleotides, the CDR3 is TGCGCCAGCAGCTGGGGACAGGCCGAACCGGGGGAGACCCAGTACTTC.

V usage is TRBV7-3 and J usage is TRBJ1-5; tentative D call: TRBD1 (5 bases). The CDR3 loop spans 13 amino acids. The germline gives CDR1 SGHTA, CDR2 FQGTGA. V lost 3 bases and J lost 15, with 18 bases in between. This CDR3 reads CASSFFPRDPLHF. The CDR3 DNA reads as TGTGCCAGCAGCTTCTTTCCCAGGGACCCTTTGCATTTT. Full variable domain (remainder filled in from reference TRBV7-3 and TRBJ1-5): GAGVSQTPSNKVTEKGKYVELRCDPISGHTALYWYRQSLGQGPEFLIYFQGTGAADDSGLPNDRFFAVRPEGSVSTLKIQRTERGDSAVYLCASSFFPRDPLHFGDGTRLSIL.

The chain recombines TRBV5-6 with TRBJ1-1, with 9 bases fitting TRBD1. Looked up from germline, CDR1 is SGHDT and CDR2 is YYEEEE. CDR3 length: 15 residues. V shed 4 bases, J shed 1 base, and the junction held 5 bases outside the gene matches. As DNA, the CDR3 is TGTGCCAGCAGCCGGGGACAGGGACCGAACACTGAAGCTTTCTTT. It is translated as CASSRGQGPNTEAFF.

This sequence joins TRBV11-3 and TRBJ2-1, with 15 positions matching TRBD2. Trimming removed 3 bases from V and 8 bases from J; junction bases left unmatched: 2. This CDR3 is built from 15 residues. The germline CDR1 and CDR2 sequences are SGHNT and YENEEA. CDR3 bases: TGTGCCAGCAGCTTGGGACTAGCGGGAGGCGATGAGCAGTTCTTC. Its protein product is CASSLGLAGGDEQFF. The full variable domain, its missing parts supplied by reference TRBV11-3 and TRBJ2-1, is EAGVVQSPRYKIIEKKQPVAFWCNPISGHNTLYWYLQNLGQGPELLIRYENEEAVDDSQLPKDRFSAERLKGVDSTLKIQPAELGDSAVYLCASSLGLAGGDEQFFGPGTRLTVL.

The DNA of the CDR3 is TGTGCCAGCACCGGGCAATTTTACTCTGGGGCCAACGTCCTGACTTTC. It translates to CASTGQFYSGANVLTF. V usage is TRBV2 and J usage is TRBJ2-6; D not resolved. Trimming left V 7 bases short and J 0 bases short, with 13 bases between. Germline V gene data show CDR1 as SNHLY and CDR2 as FYNNEI. This CDR3 comprises 16 residues.

The chain carries TRBV9 and TRBJ2-3; TRBD2 is a possible D gene (6 bases). Trimming removed 3 bases from V and 2 bases from J, with 16 bases in between. CDR1 and CDR2 from the germline V gene are SGDLS and YYNGEE. The CDR3 runs to 16 residues. The CDR3 sequence is CASSARGHSTTDTQYF. The DNA for the CDR3 is TGTGCCAGCAGCGCGCGGGGCCACTCTACCACAGATACGCAGTATTTT.

The chain carries TRBV9 and TRBJ1-1, with 7 bases matching TRBD1. The CDR3 consists of 15 residues. The V gene's germline CDR1 is SGDLS and CDR2 YYNGEE. V lost 3 bases to trimming and J lost 5 bases; unmatched junction nucleotides: 10. This CDR3 reads CASSASPGGATEAFF. For the CDR3, the DNA is TGTGCCAGCAGCGCCTCCCCAGGGGGTGCTACTGAAGCTTTCTTT.

The chain carries TRBV5-1 and TRBJ2-4; 8 positions agree with TRBD1. With V trimmed by 4 bases and J by 3 bases, 12 bases remained unmatched. The CDR3 is 17 amino acids. Germline CDR1 and CDR2: SGHRS and YFSETQ. CDR3 amino acids: CASSRGQGALVKNIQYF. The DNA for the CDR3 is TGCGCCAGCAGCAGGGGGCAGGGGGCATTGGTCAAAAACATTCAGTACTTC.

This rearrangement joins TRBV27 to TRBJ2-5; D uncertain. V shed 4 bases and J shed 5 bases, with 17 bases lying between them. CDR1 MNHEY and CDR2 SMNVEV come from the germline V gene (reference sequence). The CDR3 runs 15 residues. For the CDR3, the DNA is TGTGCCAGCAGTTCGGACCGCTCTAGGAGCGAGACCCAGTACTTC. This codes for CASSSDRSRSETQYF.

The rearrangement links TRBV25-1 to TRBJ1-2; D is possibly TRBD1 (5 bases). The CDR3 has 14 residues. V lost 6 bases to trimming and J lost 5 bases, with 16 bases between them. Germline CDR1 MGHDK, CDR2 SYGVNS. The CDR3 here is CASSGPGTGYGYTF. DNA of the CDR3: TGTGCCAGCAGCGGACCCGGGACCGGTTATGGCTACACCTTC.

V usage is TRBV4-1 and J usage is TRBJ1-4, with D unclear. The V gene's germline CDR1 is MGHRA and CDR2 YSYEKL. Between the trimmed V and J ends, which lost 1 base and 7 bases, there was a span of 10 bases. The CDR3 is 14 amino acids. The CDR3 DNA sequence: TGCGCCAGCAGCCAAGCCGATCGCAGTGAAAAACTGTTTTTT. Translated: CASSQADRSEKLFF.

The rearrangement joins TRBV28 to TRBJ2-2; no clear D. Germline values: CDR1 MDHEN, CDR2 SYDVKM. Trimming took off 6 bases at V and 2 bases at J, with 13 bases between the two ends. The CDR3 runs 15 residues. In DNA, the CDR3 is TGTGCCAGCAGCCCATTAAGAGACAACACCGGGGAGCTGTTTTTT. Protein sequence: CASSPLRDNTGELFF.

This clone was counted a single time. The V and J genes are TRBV5-1 and TRBJ1-5; D is ambiguous. The germline CDR1 and CDR2 sequences are SGHRS and YFSETQ. Trimming cost V 0 bases and J 6 bases, with 10 bases left between them. This CDR3 comprises 14 residues. CDR3 DNA sequence: TGCGCCAGCAGCTTGGGGTCGGCGGGTCAGCCCCAGCATTTT. Translated: CASSLGSAGQPQHF.